The T cell receptor (beta chain) under discussion was sequenced for a study of T cell repertoires in cytomegalovirus infection. Study as a whole: Public signatures in TCR beta pointed to CMV infection and matching HLA type.

Each CDR3 protein is one row after TCRdb ran MiXCR on the reads. Here the sample spans over 150,000 distinct CDR3 sequences, roughly a sixth being singletons. Study findings and constraints: There were carriers of CMV plus the relevant HLA, and cumulative public TCR beta family frequency identified them. In two of eight donors, the top clonotype was HLA-C-restricted CMV-specific.

In its sample, this clonotype was seen a few times. Its specificity is unknown. The receptor's source is a human donor in good health (CMV status not recorded). Some clones in this sample may be carry-over from other donors' samples. Sequenced sample: CD8+ T cells from PBMCs.

The CDR3: CASSFVGEGANEKLFF. The CDR3 coding sequence is TGTGCCAGCAGTTTCGTAGGGGAAGGAGCTAATGAAAAACTGTTTTTT. The J gene is TRBJ1-4, the V gene TRBV28; the D gene is possibly TRBD1 (5 bases). The CDR3 extends over 16 amino acids. Between the trimmed V and J ends, which lost 3 bases and 3 bases, there was a span of 14 bases. Germline CDR1 reads MDHEN; CDR2 reads SYDVKM.